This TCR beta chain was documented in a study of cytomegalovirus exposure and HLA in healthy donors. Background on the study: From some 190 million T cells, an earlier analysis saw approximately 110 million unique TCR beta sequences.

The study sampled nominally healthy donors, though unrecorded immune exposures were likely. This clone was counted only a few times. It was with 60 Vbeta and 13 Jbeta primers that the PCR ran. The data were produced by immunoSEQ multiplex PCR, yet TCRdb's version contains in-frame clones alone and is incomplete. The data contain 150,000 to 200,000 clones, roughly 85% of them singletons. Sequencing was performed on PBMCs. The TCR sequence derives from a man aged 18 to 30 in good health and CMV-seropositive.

The CDR3 bases are TGTGCCAGTAGTATCGGCAGGGTTCGCGGCACTGAAGCTTTCTTT. Protein: CASSIGRVRGTEAFF. The chain combines TRBV19 with TRBJ1-1; D may be TRBD1 (5 bases). CDR1 is LNHDA, CDR2 SQIVND, per germline (reference sequence). V was cut by 3 bases and J by 4 bases, with 15 bases left in between. The CDR3 runs to 15 residues.